Presented here are 5 T cell receptor beta chains from one specimen sequenced in a study of T cell responses to AZD1222 COVID-19 vaccine. Profiled with immunoSEQ multiplex PCR; TCRdb holds only in-frame clones, not every one. This sample has some 140,000 clones, with about four fifths found just once. Source: peripheral blood, taken on day 0 of AZD1222 vaccination. The receptors were sampled from an adult in good health.

This clone was seen only once. CDR3 sequence (DNA): TGCGCCAGCAGCTTGGTCGGAGGGAGGAGAAGGAATGGCTACACCTTC. Amino acids: CASSLVGGRRRNGYTF. The rearrangement joins TRBV5-1 to TRBJ1-2, with D unclear. Germline values: CDR1 SGHRS, CDR2 YFSETQ. CDR3 length equals 16 residues. V gave up 0 bases and J gave up 6 bases, with 18 bases separating them.

V and J are TRBV6-1 and TRBJ2-2; no clear D. The CDR3 sequence is 16 residues long. Germline V gene data show CDR1 as MNHNS and CDR2 as SASEGT. The V gene lost 0 bases and the J gene lost 9 bases, with 17 bases spanning the gap. CDR3 sequence: CASSEALNSWYRELFF. The DNA of the CDR3 is TGTGCCAGCAGTGAAGCGCTTAATTCTTGGTACCGGGAGCTGTTTTTT.

This clone was detected only once. The chain joins TRBV7-3 to TRBJ2-1; 9 nucleotides align to TRBD1. Germline CDR1 is SGHTA and CDR2 is FQGTGA. CDR3 size: 14 residues. The J segment lost 5 bases and the V segment lost 6 bases, leaving 5 bases of the junction unmatched. CDR3 amino acids: CASRGQGSDNEQFF. The CDR3 nucleotides are TGTGCCAGCAGGGGACAGGGCAGCGACAATGAGCAGTTCTTC.

This chain links TRBV6-6 with TRBJ1-6; 8 bases are a match to TRBD1. In germline, CDR1 is MNHNY, CDR2 SVGAGI (reference sequence). V lost 6 bases and J lost 7; bases outside the gene matches: 5. The CDR3 loop spans 14 amino acids. The CDR3 here is CASRGTGENSPLHF. The CDR3 DNA is TGTGCCAGCAGAGGGACAGGAGAAAATTCACCCCTCCACTTT.

The J gene is TRBJ1-6, the V gene TRBV20-1; D not certain. The CDR3 runs 11 residues. V was cut by 1 base and J by 14 bases, with 9 bases left in between. Germline CDR1 DFQATT, CDR2 SNEGSKA (reference sequence). CDR3 bases: TGCAGTGCTAGAGGTCACGATACCCTCCACTTT. This encodes CSARGHDTLHF.